This entry is about one TCR beta chain. Its antigen remains unknown. The sample is drawn from a study of T cell responses to AZD1222 COVID-19 vaccine. Study findings and constraints: CD4 TCRs associated with vaccination spanned spike, dominating at 160-218 and 743-854. Only 5 to 7 AZD1222 recipients tested seropositive at baseline.

Sequenced by immunoSEQ multiplex PCR; TCRdb stores in-frame clones only, minus some. The data hold some 88,000 clones, with around 90% observed a single time. This CDR3 is built from 12 residues. V was cut by 3 bases and J by 4 bases, with 6 bases left in between. The germline CDR1 and CDR2 sequences are SNHLY and FYNNEI. The sequence derives from an adult in good health. The sequencing here drew on peripheral blood, taken on day 0 of AZD1222 vaccination. This chain connects TRBV2 to TRBJ2-5; D might be TRBD1 (6 bases). As DNA, the CDR3 is TGTGCCAGCAGTGACAGGGGAGAGACCCAGTACTTC. The encoded protein is CASSDRGETQYF. The full variable domain, rest sourced from reference TRBV2 and TRBJ2-5, is EPEVTQTPSHQVTQMGQEVILRCVPISNHLYFYWYRQILGQKVEFLVSFYNNEISEKSEIFDDQFSVERPDGSNFTLKIRSTKLEDSAMYFCASSDRGETQYFGPGTRLLVL.